This T cell receptor beta chain was identified in a study of cytomegalovirus exposure and HLA in healthy donors. Separate from the roughly 700-subject first cohort, the roughly 130-subject validation cohort was the one that the donors belonged to. The CDR3 covers 15 residues. The ends lost 6 bases at V and 2 bases at J; junction bases unmatched: 6. The germline CDR1 and CDR2 sequences are SGHRS and YFSETQ. The repertoire was sequenced with immunoSEQ multiplex PCR; TCRdb's copy has only in-frame clones and lacks some. The sample shows 150,000 to 250,000 clones, about three quarters of them seen only once.

The clonotype originates from a woman aged 25 to 39 in good health and CMV-seronegative. The source material was PBMCs. V usage is TRBV5-1 and J usage is TRBJ2-3, with 10 bases identical to TRBD1. CDR3 amino acids: CASIRGQGITDTQYF. The DNA for the CDR3 is TGCGCCAGCATTCGGGGACAGGGGATCACAGATACGCAGTATTTT.